The subject of this entry is one T cell receptor beta chain. Its target is not known. Sequenced with the Oncomine TCR Beta short-read assay was DNA taken from cultured CD4+ T cells. TCRdb fed the PCR reads into MiXCR, producing one record per CDR3 protein. This sample yields about 6,800 distinct CDR3 sequences, of which less than 65% are seen a single time; over 25% belongs to the top ten. Treatment in this sample: roughly 10-day PBMC culture with coronavirus spike peptide pools or control peptides (ViraFEST assay). These CD4+ T cells came from an unexposed donor, sampled before the COVID-19 pandemic (2011-2018). The sample belongs to a study of vaccination and CD4 T cells after COVID-19. Overall study: Convalescent donors were composed of six males and four females, of whom two were Hispanic.

The clonotype originates from a human donor in good health. The sequenced sample consisted of CD4+ T cells from blood, cultured in vitro.

The CDR3 is CASSYSALGGDTQYF. The CDR3 coding sequence is TGTGCCAGCAGTTACTCGGCGTTAGGGGGAGATACGCAGTATTTT. The chain is built from TRBV6-5 and TRBJ2-3, with a possible D match to TRBD1 (6 bases). Germline assignment: CDR1 MNHEY and CDR2 SVGAGI. The V gene lost 0 bases and the J gene lost 5 bases, with 12 bases spanning the gap. The CDR3 is 15 residues long.